This is a list of T cell receptor beta chains from one sample in a study of OX40 agonist ivuxolimab in advanced cancers. Only in-frame clones appear in the TCRdb table, and some are missing; sequencing was by immunoSEQ multiplex PCR. The sample carries over 55,000 clones, more than 75% recorded once. Sequencing used CD4+ or CD8+ T cells sorted from blood, obtained in a trial of the OX40 agonist ivuxolimab. These receptors originate from an adult with an advanced solid tumor such as melanoma, head and neck, liver or kidney cancer. Both conserved end residues are part of each CDR3. Fields, in order: J gene, V gene, D gene, clone size, CDR3 protein, CDR3 DNA. D genes are given only for firm matches. A clone size is listed for some rows: how often the clone was seen (once, few, many), or a class if it is expanded.

j_call: TRBJ2-5; v_call: TRBV7-3; d_call: -; clone_size: -; cdr3_aa: CASSSSKGETQYF; cdr3_nt: TGTGCCAGCAGCTCTTCCAAGGGGGAGACCCAGTACTTC
j_call: TRBJ1-2; v_call: TRBV2; d_call: -; clone_size: -; cdr3_aa: CASSVGGVEGYTF; cdr3_nt: TGTGCCAGCAGCGTGGGAGGGGTCGAGGGCTACACCTTC
j_call: TRBJ2-2; v_call: TRBV7-5; d_call: -; clone_size: -; cdr3_aa: CVRSPNPGSANTGELFF; cdr3_nt: TGTGTCAGAAGCCCGAACCCGGGGAGCGCGAACACCGGGGAGCTGTTTTTT
j_call: TRBJ2-6; v_call: TRBV7-2; d_call: -; clone_size: -; cdr3_aa: CASSLQGLSGANVLTF; cdr3_nt: TGTGCCAGCAGCTTACAGGGGCTCTCTGGGGCCAACGTCCTGACTTTC
j_call: TRBJ1-1; v_call: TRBV7-2; d_call: -; clone_size: -; cdr3_aa: CASSLDRNTEAFF; cdr3_nt: TGTGCCAGCAGCCTTGACAGGAACACTGAAGCTTTCTTT
j_call: TRBJ2-1; v_call: TRBV6-5; d_call: TRBD2; clone_size: few; cdr3_aa: CASSWGLAGANEQFF; cdr3_nt: TGTGCCAGCAGCTGGGGACTAGCGGGGGCTAATGAGCAGTTCTTC
j_call: TRBJ1-5; v_call: TRBV30; d_call: -; clone_size: -; cdr3_aa: CAWMFDPRGGNQPQHF; cdr3_nt: TGTGCCTGGATGTTCGACCCTCGGGGTGGGAATCAGCCCCAGCATTTT
j_call: TRBJ2-2; v_call: TRBV18; d_call: -; clone_size: few; cdr3_aa: CASSWRPGTGELFF; cdr3_nt: TGTGCCAGCTCATGGCGGCCGGGGACCGGGGAGCTGTTTTTT
j_call: TRBJ1-1; v_call: TRBV30; d_call: TRBD1; clone_size: -; cdr3_aa: CAWSVLDRVNTEAFF; cdr3_nt: TGTGCCTGGAGTGTACTCGACAGGGTTAACACTGAAGCTTTCTTT
j_call: TRBJ2-1; v_call: TRBV30; d_call: TRBD1; clone_size: once; cdr3_aa: CAWSEQGYGEQFF; cdr3_nt: TGTGCCTGGAGTGAACAGGGGTACGGTGAGCAGTTCTTC
j_call: TRBJ2-7; v_call: TRBV18; d_call: TRBD1; clone_size: -; cdr3_aa: CASSPLRDSNYEQYF; cdr3_nt: TGTGCCAGCTCACCTTTACGGGACAGCAACTACGAGCAGTACTTC
j_call: TRBJ2-5; v_call: TRBV5-5; d_call: -; clone_size: -; cdr3_aa: CASSLLAGETQYF; cdr3_nt: TGTGCCAGCAGCCTGTTAGCTGGGGAGACCCAGTACTTC
j_call: TRBJ2-2; v_call: TRBV5-4; d_call: TRBD2; clone_size: once; cdr3_aa: CASRAGTSVTGELFF; cdr3_nt: TGTGCCAGCAGAGCCGGGACTAGCGTCACCGGGGAGCTGTTTTTT
j_call: TRBJ2-1; v_call: TRBV6-5; d_call: -; clone_size: -; cdr3_aa: CASSYPHYNEQFF; cdr3_nt: TGTGCCAGCAGTTATCCCCACTACAATGAGCAGTTCTTC
j_call: TRBJ2-1; v_call: TRBV7-2; d_call: -; clone_size: once; cdr3_aa: CASRPGTFPSAQYNEQFF; cdr3_nt: TGTGCCAGCAGACCAGGGACCTTCCCCTCGGCCCAATACAATGAGCAGTTCTTC
j_call: TRBJ1-1; v_call: TRBV5-4; d_call: TRBD1; clone_size: -; cdr3_aa: CASSTGTGGLRTEAFF; cdr3_nt: TGTGCCAGCAGCACCGGGACAGGGGGTTTAAGAACTGAAGCTTTCTTT
j_call: TRBJ1-1; v_call: TRBV2; d_call: -; clone_size: -; cdr3_aa: CASRIQATENTEAFF; cdr3_nt: TGTGCCAGCAGGATTCAAGCGACAGAGAACACTGAAGCTTTCTTT
j_call: TRBJ2-5; v_call: TRBV9; d_call: TRBD2; clone_size: -; cdr3_aa: CASSVALSGAETQYF; cdr3_nt: TGTGCCAGCAGCGTAGCCCTTAGCGGGGCAGAGACCCAGTACTTC
j_call: TRBJ1-5; v_call: TRBV4-1; d_call: -; clone_size: -; cdr3_aa: CASSQVQSHKLYQPQHF; cdr3_nt: TGCGCCAGCAGCCAAGTTCAGTCGCACAAACTATATCAGCCCCAGCATTTT
j_call: TRBJ2-5; v_call: TRBV5-4; d_call: TRBD2; clone_size: -; cdr3_aa: CASSFPSSGGAETQYF; cdr3_nt: TGTGCCAGCAGCTTCCCGAGTAGCGGGGGGGCTGAGACCCAGTACTTC
j_call: TRBJ2-7; v_call: TRBV5-1; d_call: -; clone_size: -; cdr3_aa: CASSLYNSYEQYF; cdr3_nt: TGTGCCAGCAGCTTGTACAATTCCTACGAGCAGTACTTC
j_call: TRBJ2-5; v_call: TRBV7-3; d_call: -; clone_size: -; cdr3_aa: CASSRGTQETQYF; cdr3_nt: TGTGCCAGCAGCCGCGGGACCCAAGAGACCCAGTACTTC
j_call: TRBJ2-1; v_call: TRBV7-2; d_call: -; clone_size: -; cdr3_aa: CASSPNGQSYNEQFF; cdr3_nt: TGTGCCAGCAGCCCAAACGGACAGAGCTACAATGAGCAGTTCTTC
j_call: TRBJ2-1; v_call: TRBV28; d_call: -; clone_size: -; cdr3_aa: CASSSHRTANNEQFF; cdr3_nt: TGTGCCAGCAGTTCCCACCGGACCGCCAACAATGAGCAGTTCTTC
j_call: TRBJ2-2; v_call: TRBV27; d_call: -; clone_size: -; cdr3_aa: CASSPAGTLNTGELFF; cdr3_nt: TGTGCCAGCAGTCCGGCGGGGACTCTGAACACCGGGGAGCTGTTTTTT
j_call: TRBJ1-1; v_call: TRBV2; d_call: -; clone_size: -; cdr3_aa: CASTGTQGTEAFF; cdr3_nt: TGTGCCAGCACTGGGACCCAAGGCACTGAAGCTTTCTTT
j_call: TRBJ2-1; v_call: TRBV19; d_call: TRBD2; clone_size: -; cdr3_aa: CASSGTSGRNNEQFF; cdr3_nt: TGTGCCAGTAGTGGGACTAGCGGGAGAAATAATGAGCAGTTCTTC
j_call: TRBJ2-3; v_call: TRBV15; d_call: TRBD2; clone_size: -; cdr3_aa: CATSRGLATSTDTQYF; cdr3_nt: TGTGCCACCAGCAGAGGACTAGCGACTAGCACAGATACGCAGTATTTT
j_call: TRBJ1-2; v_call: TRBV25-1; d_call: -; clone_size: -; cdr3_aa: CASSETWGDYGYTF; cdr3_nt: TGTGCCAGCAGCGAAACTTGGGGCGACTATGGCTACACCTTC
j_call: TRBJ2-7; v_call: TRBV4-3; d_call: -; clone_size: -; cdr3_aa: CASSQDYRDSAYEQYF; cdr3_nt: TGCGCCAGCAGCCAAGATTACAGGGACTCTGCCTACGAGCAGTACTTC
j_call: TRBJ1-2; v_call: TRBV14; d_call: -; clone_size: -; cdr3_aa: CASSKQGDGGYGYTF; cdr3_nt: TGTGCCAGCAGCAAACAGGGTGACGGAGGCTATGGCTACACCTTC
j_call: TRBJ1-4; v_call: TRBV6-1; d_call: -; clone_size: -; cdr3_aa: CASSEQRNEKLFF; cdr3_nt: TGTGCCAGCAGTGAACAGAGAAATGAAAAACTGTTTTTT
j_call: TRBJ1-5; v_call: TRBV6-6; d_call: -; clone_size: -; cdr3_aa: CASSSISAQPQHF; cdr3_nt: TGTGCCAGCAGTTCCATCTCAGCCCAGCCCCAGCATTTT
j_call: TRBJ1-1; v_call: TRBV5-1; d_call: -; clone_size: -; cdr3_aa: CASSLGASAGNTVAFF; cdr3_nt: TGCGCCAGCAGCTTGGGAGCCAGCGCAGGGAACACTGTAGCTTTCTTT
j_call: TRBJ1-2; v_call: TRBV28; d_call: -; clone_size: -; cdr3_aa: CASSSTATLGGYTF; cdr3_nt: TGTGCCAGCAGTTCGACGGCGACCTTGGGGGGCTACACCTTC
j_call: TRBJ1-1; v_call: TRBV28; d_call: -; clone_size: -; cdr3_aa: CASSKMEAGFITEAFF; cdr3_nt: TGTGCCAGCAGTAAGATGGAAGCAGGGTTTATCACTGAAGCTTTCTTT
j_call: TRBJ2-5; v_call: TRBV5-1; d_call: TRBD2; clone_size: -; cdr3_aa: CASSLAGGQETQYF; cdr3_nt: TGCGCCAGCAGTTTAGCGGGGGGACAAGAGACCCAGTACTTC
j_call: TRBJ2-1; v_call: TRBV5-1; d_call: TRBD1; clone_size: -; cdr3_aa: CASSPGGQVYNEQFF; cdr3_nt: TGCGCCAGCAGCCCCGGAGGACAGGTCTACAATGAGCAGTTCTTC
j_call: TRBJ2-2; v_call: TRBV5-6; d_call: -; clone_size: -; cdr3_aa: CASSLVRGETGELFF; cdr3_nt: TGTGCCAGCAGCTTGGTGCGGGGCGAGACCGGGGAGCTGTTTTTT
j_call: TRBJ2-5; v_call: TRBV5-1; d_call: TRBD2; clone_size: -; cdr3_aa: CASSLKAGGPQETQYF; cdr3_nt: TGCGCCAGCAGCTTGAAAGCGGGGGGGCCCCAAGAGACCCAGTACTTC
j_call: TRBJ1-2; v_call: TRBV2; d_call: -; clone_size: -; cdr3_aa: CASSETIYGYTF; cdr3_nt: TGTGCCAGCAGTGAAACTATTTATGGCTACACCTTC
j_call: TRBJ1-2; v_call: TRBV4-1; d_call: -; clone_size: few; cdr3_aa: CASGGREAGYTF; cdr3_nt: TGCGCCAGCGGGGGCAGGGAGGCTGGCTACACCTTC
j_call: TRBJ1-1; v_call: TRBV7-9; d_call: -; clone_size: few; cdr3_aa: CASSLQGKGTEAFF; cdr3_nt: TGTGCCAGCAGCCTCCAGGGAAAGGGCACTGAAGCTTTCTTT
j_call: TRBJ1-1; v_call: TRBV2; d_call: -; clone_size: few; cdr3_aa: CASSEGGLANTEAFF; cdr3_nt: TGTGCCAGCAGTGAGGGGGGACTGGCGAACACTGAAGCTTTCTTT
j_call: TRBJ2-3; v_call: TRBV2; d_call: TRBD2; clone_size: -; cdr3_aa: CASSPLAGGGDTQYF; cdr3_nt: TGTGCCAGCAGCCCCCTAGCGGGAGGTGGAGATACGCAGTATTTT
j_call: TRBJ1-2; v_call: TRBV10-3; d_call: -; clone_size: -; cdr3_aa: CAIMGTSNYGYTF; cdr3_nt: TGTGCCATCATGGGGACGTCTAACTATGGCTACACCTTC
j_call: TRBJ1-5; v_call: TRBV2; d_call: TRBD1; clone_size: -; cdr3_aa: CASSTGAISNQPQHF; cdr3_nt: TGTGCCAGCAGTACAGGGGCCATCAGCAATCAGCCCCAGCATTTT
j_call: TRBJ1-1; v_call: TRBV20-1; d_call: -; clone_size: -; cdr3_aa: CSASAPSEAFF; cdr3_nt: TGCAGTGCGTCGGCCCCCAGTGAAGCTTTCTTT
j_call: TRBJ1-5; v_call: TRBV4-1; d_call: TRBD1; clone_size: -; cdr3_aa: CASSPGTDLYSNQPQHF; cdr3_nt: TGCGCCAGCAGCCCCGGGACAGACTTATATAGCAATCAGCCCCAGCATTTT